Below, 28 T cell receptor beta chains from the same sample are listed, as sequenced in a study of blood T cells in healthy people across ages. Through a sample-barcoded 5' primer and a J-beta primer mix, a second PCR was run for about 7 to 12 cycles. MiXCR, applied by TCRdb to the 5' RACE reads, yields one record per CDR3 protein. There are about 1.7 million distinct CDR3 sequences in the sample; about 28% occur only once, and roughly 8% lies in the top ten. Sequencing was carried out using blood. The receptors come from a woman younger than 45 in good health.

The V call is TRBV7-9, the J call TRBJ1-1; D not resolved. V was shortened by 3 bases and J by 6 bases, with 8 bases between the two germline ends. The V gene's germline CDR1 is SEHNR and CDR2 FQNEAQ (reference sequence). The CDR3 runs to 12 residues. The CDR3 DNA is TGTGCCAGCAGCTTTCTCCCTTCTGAAGCTTTCTTT. It is translated as CASSFLPSEAFF. The whole variable domain, filled in from reference TRBV7-9 and TRBJ1-1, reads DTGVSQNPRHKITKRGQNVTFRCDPISEHNRLYWYRQTLGQGPEFLTYFQNEAQLEKSRLLSDRFSAERPKGSFSTLEIQRTEQGDSAMYLCASSFLPSEAFFGQGTRLTVV.

Many counts were recorded for this clonotype. V gene TRBV7-9 combines with J gene TRBJ2-6; tentative D call: TRBD2 (5 bases). The CDR3 has 16 amino acids. The V end lost 6 bases, the J end lost 2 bases, and 14 bases lay between the germline ends. Germline-derived CDR1 and CDR2 are SEHNR and FQNEAQ (reference sequence). CDR3 coding DNA: TGTGCCAGCAGTCTAGCAACCCCGGCTGGGGCCAACGTCCTGACTTTC. Residues: CASSLATPAGANVLTF. The full variable domain, completed using reference TRBV7-9 and TRBJ2-6, is DTGVSQNPRHKITKRGQNVTFRCDPISEHNRLYWYRQTLGQGPEFLTYFQNEAQLEKSRLLSDRFSAERPKGSFSTLEIQRTEQGDSAMYLCASSLATPAGANVLTFGAGSRLTVL.

This chain uses TRBV20-1 with TRBJ2-7; 8 bases agree with TRBD2. The CDR3 loop spans 14 amino acids. CDR1 and CDR2 from the germline V gene are DFQATT and SNEGSKA (reference sequence). V lost 6 bases and J lost 3; bases outside the gene matches: 10. For the CDR3, the DNA is TGCAGTGCCCTTCCCCTCGGGGGGGACTACGAGCAGTACTTC. It codes for CSALPLGGDYEQYF.

This clonotype was counted only a few times. The rearrangement uses TRBV7-9 and TRBJ2-4; the match to TRBD2 covers 9 bases. The better agreement between TRBJ2-7 and the DNA end casts doubt on the J call. The germline V gene encodes CDR1 SEHNR and CDR2 FQNEAQ (reference sequence). This CDR3 has 15 amino acids. CDR3 nucleotide sequence: TGTGCCAGCAGCTTAGAGCTAGCGGGATTGGACGAGCAGTACTTC. Translated, it gives CASSLELAGLDEQYF.

The genes are TRBV20-1 and TRBJ2-1; D may match TRBD1 or TRBD2 (5 bases each). CDR1 is DFQATT and CDR2 is SNEGSKA in the germline V gene (reference sequence). The CDR3 spans 12 residues. V was pared by 7 bases and J by 10 bases, with 17 bases between. The CDR3 DNA is TGCAGTGGTTGGGACCCTCCTGAAGAGCAGTTCTTC. This translates into CSGWDPPEEQFF.

This clonotype was seen a single time. This sequence joins TRBV6-2 or TRBV6-3 and TRBJ2-1; D gene uncertain. CDR3 length equals 12 residues. Trimming removed 4 bases from V and 14 bases from J, with 15 bases in between. Per germline, CDR1 MNHEY and CDR2 SVGEGT. CDR3 sequence reads: CASSFSDWGKFF. CDR3 sequence (DNA): TGTGCCAGCAGTTTCAGCGACTGGGGAAAGTTCTTC.

This clonotype has just a few counts. The chain employs TRBV7-2 and TRBJ2-1; 13 bases are a match to TRBD2. CDR3 length: 18 residues. The germline V gene has CDR1 SGHTA and CDR2 FQGNSA. Trimming at V came to 1 base and at J to 5 bases, leaving 8 bases not matched to a gene. The CDR3 reads CASSLGLAGGMGNNEQFF. CDR3 sequence (DNA): TGTGCCAGCAGCTTAGGACTAGCGGGGGGAATGGGGAACAATGAGCAGTTCTTC.

The chain links TRBV7-2 to TRBJ1-5; no firm D call. The V end was cut by 3 bases, the J end by 5 bases, with 8 bases between. The CDR3 contains 13 residues. Germline V gene sequence: CDR1 SGHTA, CDR2 FQGNSA. Written as DNA, the CDR3 is TGTGCCAGCAGCTTTTCAATGGATCAGCCCCAGCATTTT. It translates to CASSFSMDQPQHF.

The chain carries TRBV7-2 and TRBJ2-3, with D unclear. The CDR3 extends over 16 amino acids. Germline V lookup: CDR1 SGHTA, CDR2 FQGNSA. Trimming shortened V by 4 bases and J by 0 bases, and 14 bases separated the two germline ends. The CDR3 is CASSYQLGRSTDTQYF. CDR3 in DNA: TGTGCCAGCAGCTACCAACTCGGTCGCAGCACAGATACGCAGTATTTT.

This clonotype was observed a handful of times. The rearrangement joins TRBV28 to TRBJ2-5; TRBD1 matches 7 bases. The CDR3 totals 16 residues. The germline CDR1 and CDR2 sequences are MDHEN and SYDVKM. Losses at the gene ends were 5 bases for V and 0 bases for J; bases not matched to a gene: 9. In DNA form, the CDR3 reads TGTGCCAGCAGTCGGGACAGCGCCTCGTACCAAGAGACCCAGTACTTC. Translating it yields CASSRDSASYQETQYF.

The genes are TRBV30 and TRBJ1-5; maybe TRBD1 (6 bases). Germline assignment: CDR1 GTSNPN and CDR2 SVGIG (reference sequence). Trimming stripped 7 bases from V and 4 bases from J, with 14 bases between. The CDR3 loop spans 13 amino acids. The CDR3 region is CALDRGENQPQHF. DNA of the CDR3: TGTGCCTTAGATAGGGGGGAAAATCAGCCCCAGCATTTT.

This chain connects TRBV5-1 to TRBJ2-1; 13 bases match TRBD2. This CDR3 spans 19 amino acids. V shed 1 base, J shed 9 bases, and the junction held 16 bases outside the gene matches. Germline-derived CDR1 and CDR2 are SGHRS and YFSETQ. For the CDR3, the DNA is TGCGCCAGCAGCTTGTTCCCCGGGACTAGCGGGATGGTGGATGGTGAGCAGTTCTTC. Translating gives CASSLFPGTSGMVDGEQFF.

V and J are TRBV7-9 and TRBJ2-5, with 8 positions matching TRBD1. The CDR3 loop spans 15 amino acids. Trimming took 2 bases from V and 4 from J; bases not matched to a gene: 6. Germline V gene sequence: CDR1 SEHNR, CDR2 FQNEAQ (reference sequence). DNA for the CDR3: TGTGCCAGCAGCTTATCGAGACAGGGGATAGAGACCCAGTACTTC. The encoded protein is CASSLSRQGIETQYF.

This rearrangement joins TRBV7-2 to TRBJ2-1; 7 positions match TRBD2. V shed 1 base, J shed 10 bases, and the junction held 10 bases outside the gene matches. The CDR3 has 15 residues. Germline CDR1 and CDR2: SGHTA and FQGNSA. The CDR3 reads CASSLGGTSAREQFF. DNA for the CDR3: TGTGCCAGCAGCTTAGGGGGCACTAGCGCACGCGAGCAGTTCTTC.

This clonotype appeared a few times. Being one base from a much bigger clone, this may be a read error. V and J are TRBV7-2 and TRBJ1-2; 8 nucleotides line up with TRBD1. This CDR3 region has 12 residues. V trimming: 11 bases; J trimming: 4 bases; junction bases outside the gene matches: 6. Per germline, CDR1 SGHTA and CDR2 FQGNSA. The CDR3 DNA sequence: TGTGCCGGCACAGACAGGGGCTATGGCTACACCTTC. Encoded protein: CAGTDRGYGYTF.

The chain employs TRBV20-1 and TRBJ1-2; TRBD1 matches 10 bases. Germline V gives CDR1 DFQATT, CDR2 SNEGSKA (reference sequence). The junction had 8 bases not matched to a gene; V was cut back by 5 bases and J by 5 bases. The CDR3 is made up of 14 amino acids. CDR3 DNA sequence: TGCAGTGCTGGAGGACAGGGGGATTTATATGGCTACACCTTC. Amino acid sequence: CSAGGQGDLYGYTF.

In its sample, this clonotype was seen a few times. This chain connects TRBV7-2 to TRBJ2-1; the match to TRBD2 covers 8 bases. Germline CDR1 reads SGHTA; CDR2 reads FQGNSA. The CDR3 totals 15 residues. V was pared by 1 base and J by 12 bases, with 11 bases of the junction left unmatched. CDR3 in amino acids: CASSLGAGEGGLQFF. The CDR3 nucleotides read TGTGCCAGCAGCTTAGGAGCGGGAGAGGGGGGGTTGCAGTTCTTC.

This clonotype was counted many times. The chain joins TRBV20-1 to TRBJ2-5, with D perhaps assigned TRBD1 or TRBD2 (6 bases each). This CDR3 has 14 amino acids. Per the germline V gene, CDR1 is DFQATT and CDR2 is SNEGSKA (reference sequence). Deletions cut 0 bases from V and 5 bases from J, with 13 bases between. The CDR3 here is CSAREGGLPETQYF. CDR3 nucleotides: TGCAGTGCTAGAGAGGGGGGCCTCCCGGAGACCCAGTACTTC.

The chain joins TRBV20-1 to TRBJ1-3; TRBD1 matches 11 bases. Germline V gene lookup returns CDR1 DFQATT and CDR2 SNEGSKA (reference sequence). The junction had 1 base not matched to a gene; V was cut back by 5 bases and J by 1 base. This CDR3 contains 14 residues. This CDR3 is CSAGDRGSGNTIYF. The DNA for the CDR3 is TGCAGTGCTGGGGACAGGGGGTCTGGAAACACCATATATTTT.

The chain links TRBV6-5 to TRBJ2-5; weak D call: TRBD2 (6 bases). The CDR3 runs 13 residues. The V and J ends lost 6 bases and 5 bases respectively, with 13 bases between them. Germline CDR1 reads MNHEY; CDR2 reads SVGAGI. The CDR3: CASRSWRAETQYF. The CDR3, as DNA: TGTGCCAGCAGGTCCTGGAGGGCCGAGACCCAGTACTTC.

The chain carries TRBV12-3 or TRBV12-4 and TRBJ1-2; 9 positions match TRBD1. V shed 6 bases, J shed 4 bases, and the junction held 6 bases outside the gene matches. The CDR3 runs 14 residues. As DNA, the CDR3 is TGTGCCAGCAGAAGACAGGGGGTCAGCTATGGCTACACCTTC. Protein product: CASRRQGVSYGYTF.

V gene TRBV2 combines with J gene TRBJ1-5; the match to TRBD1 covers 9 bases. CDR1 is SNHLY and CDR2 is FYNNEI in the germline V gene. The V and J ends lost 5 bases and 6 bases, in that order; junction bases with no gene match: 8. The CDR3 loop spans 15 amino acids. The CDR3 bases are TGTGCCAGCAGTCAACAGGGGGCTTCTGGTCAGCCCCAGCATTTT. This sequence encodes CASSQQGASGQPQHF.

This CDR3 is CASTMELKGIQYF. For the CDR3, the DNA is TGTGCCAGCACCATGGAGTTGAAGGGCATTCAGTACTTC. The J gene is TRBJ2-4, the V gene TRBV5-5; no clear D. V gave up 6 bases and J gave up 9 bases, with 16 bases separating them. The length of the CDR3 is 13 residues. Looked up from germline, CDR1 is SGHKS and CDR2 is YYEKEE (reference sequence).

This clonotype was recorded a few times. The chain joins TRBV12-3 or TRBV12-4 to TRBJ2-7; TRBD1 is a possible D gene (7 bases). The length of the CDR3 is 15 residues. Trimming cost V 5 bases and J 1 base, with 15 bases left between them. This CDR3 reads CASSPQGGLSYEQYF. As DNA, the CDR3 is TGTGCCAGCAGTCCCCAGGGGGGACTTTCCTACGAGCAGTACTTC.

Many counts were recorded for this clonotype. V and J are TRBV5-1 and TRBJ2-4; 8 positions match TRBD1. Germline V gene sequence: CDR1 SGHRS, CDR2 YFSETQ. Germline trimming cut 1 base from V and 5 bases from J; bases unmatched to any gene: 2. The CDR3 contains 14 residues. CDR3 DNA: TGCGCCAGCAGCTTGTCAGGGGGCGAAAACATTCAGTACTTC. Encoded protein: CASSLSGGENIQYF.

V is TRBV15 and J is TRBJ2-3, with TRBD2 matching over 8 bases. The germline V gene has CDR1 LNHNV and CDR2 YYDKDF (reference sequence). This CDR3 is 16 amino acids long. J lost 5 bases, V lost 8 bases, and 15 bases had no gene match. CDR3 protein: CATSPLAGLFRDTQYF. CDR3 bases: TGTGCCACCTCCCCCCTAGCGGGCTTGTTTAGAGATACGCAGTATTTT.

The chain links TRBV20-1 to TRBJ2-1, with 10 bases aligning to TRBD2. CDR1 and CDR2 from the germline V gene are DFQATT and SNEGSKA (reference sequence). V trimming: 1 base; J trimming: 9 bases; junction bases outside the gene matches: 6. The CDR3 sequence is 14 residues long. As DNA, the CDR3 is TGCAGTGCTAGAGTGCTAGCGGGAGCCGGTGAGCAGTTCTTC. Protein: CSARVLAGAGEQFF.

J is TRBJ1-2 and V is TRBV7-6; tentatively, D is TRBD1 (5 bases). CDR3 size: 15 residues. Germline V gives CDR1 SGHVS, CDR2 FNYEAQ. V was shortened by 8 bases and J by 4 bases, with 20 bases between the two germline ends. CDR3 in amino acids: CASSGYMRGGYGYTF. The CDR3 DNA reads TGTGCCAGCTCGGGCTATATGCGGGGGGGCTATGGCTACACCTTC.